The next 26 T cell receptor beta chains were all read from a single sample in a study of CD8+ T cells in alopecia areata. Described treatment: oral pan-JAK inhibitor, 5-10 mg twice daily. After isolation, RNA underwent reverse transcription to generate cDNA as the sequencing template. Data came from immunoSEQ multiplex PCR; TCRdb stores just in-frame clones and leaves some out. The profile shows approximately 100,000 clones, almost 60% of them singletons. The sample here was CD8+ T cells sorted from blood, taken between weeks 55 and 65, from a patient treated with tofacitinib. The receptors were gathered from a human donor with alopecia areata.

The V gene is TRBV18, the J gene TRBJ1-5, with TRBD1 as a possible D gene (5 bases). CDR1 and CDR2 from the germline V gene are KGHSH and LQKENI. This CDR3 region has 16 residues. Trimming removed 3 bases from V and 2 bases from J, with 14 bases in between. The chain's CDR3 is CASSPDEGMGNQPQHF. Written as DNA, the CDR3 is TGTGCCAGCTCACCGGACGAGGGGATGGGCAATCAGCCCCAGCATTTT.

This sequence joins TRBV27 and TRBJ1-2, with 9 positions matching TRBD1. Germline CDR1 MNHEY, CDR2 SMNVEV (reference sequence). The V and J ends lost 4 bases and 6 bases, in that order; junction bases with no gene match: 12. The CDR3 sequence is 16 residues long. The CDR3 region has the DNA TGTGCCAGCAGTTCCTACTACCGGGACAGGGTGAATGGCTACACCTTC. It specifies CASSSYYRDRVNGYTF.

This clone was observed a few times. The chain has TRBV29-1 and TRBJ1-1; 7 bases are shared with TRBD1. The CDR3 is 14 amino acids. Trimming took 4 bases from V and 8 from J; bases not matched to a gene: 13. Germline V gene sequence: CDR1 SQVTM, CDR2 ANQGSEA. The CDR3 DNA reads as TGCAGCGTTGTTTTGCCCCACAGGGGAGGAGAAGCTTTCTTT. Translation: CSVVLPHRGGEAFF. Complete variable domain (other parts from reference TRBV29-1 and TRBJ1-1): SAVISQKPSRDICQRGTSLTIQCQVDSQVTMMFWYRQQPGQSLTLIATANQGSEATYESGFVIDKFPISRPNLTFSTLTVSNMSPEDSSIYLCSVVLPHRGGEAFFGQGTRLTVV.

The J gene is TRBJ1-1, the V gene TRBV7-4; D is unclear. V lost 2 bases to trimming and J lost 3 bases, with 7 bases between them. The CDR3 extends over 13 amino acids. Looked up from germline, CDR1 is SGHVT and CDR2 is SQSDAQ. In nucleotides, the CDR3 is TGTGCCAGCAGCTTAATCAAGGACACTGAAGCTTTCTTT. Translated: CASSLIKDTEAFF.

J is TRBJ2-7 and V is TRBV14; D is undetermined. The germline gives CDR1 SGHDN, CDR2 FVKESK. This CDR3 is built from 12 residues. Trimming removed 4 bases at V and 4 bases at J, with 8 bases between. CDR3 nucleotides: TGTGCCAGCAGCCTCGTTAAATACGAGCAGTACTTC. Encoded protein: CASSLVKYEQYF.

This chain joins TRBV6-1 and TRBJ1-6; 8 bases match TRBD1. Trimming removed 7 bases from V and 7 bases from J; junction bases left unmatched: 6. The germline V gene encodes CDR1 MNHNS and CDR2 SASEGT. The CDR3 runs to 14 residues. CDR3 in amino acids: CASTQTGVNSPLHF. The CDR3 DNA follows: TGTGCCAGCACCCAGACAGGGGTCAATTCACCCCTCCACTTT.

J is TRBJ1-5 and V is TRBV27; tentatively, D is TRBD1 (5 bases). V was shortened by 3 bases and J by 0 bases, with 12 bases between the two germline ends. The CDR3 sequence is 16 residues long. Germline V gene data show CDR1 as MNHEY and CDR2 as SMNVEV (reference sequence). CDR3 protein: CASSFSGHNSNQPQHF. The CDR3 region has the DNA TGTGCCAGCAGTTTTTCCGGACATAATAGCAATCAGCCCCAGCATTTT.

The rearrangement joins TRBV5-1 to TRBJ2-7; TRBD1 agrees at 10 bases. Germline V gene lookup returns CDR1 SGHRS and CDR2 YFSETQ. The V segment lost 4 bases and the J segment 0 bases; nucleotides outside the gene matches: 4. This CDR3 spans 15 amino acids. The CDR3 region has the DNA TGCGCCAGCAGCCGCGACAGGGGGCGCTCCTACGAGCAGTACTTC. Residues: CASSRDRGRSYEQYF.

The chain combines TRBV11-2 with TRBJ2-1, with TRBD1 matching over 9 bases. The CDR3 runs 17 residues. With V trimmed by 5 bases and J by 3 bases, 11 bases remained unmatched. Germline lookup yields CDR1 SGHAT and CDR2 FQNNGV. In nucleotides, the CDR3 is TGTGCCAGCAGCCCAGACAGGGGGTACTCCTACTACAATGAGCAGTTCTTC. It specifies CASSPDRGYSYYNEQFF. The full variable domain, in which reference TRBV11-2 and TRBJ2-1 provide the parts outside the CDR3, is EAGVAQSPRYKIIEKRQSVAFWCNPISGHATLYWYQQILGQGPKLLIQFQNNGVVDDSQLPKDRFSAERLKGVDSTLKIQPAKLEDSAVYLCASSPDRGYSYYNEQFFGPGTRLTVL.

This clone was found a few times. The V and J genes are TRBV6-6 and TRBJ1-2; D uncertain. The germline V gene encodes CDR1 MNHNY and CDR2 SVGAGI (reference sequence). This CDR3 is built from 13 residues. Trimming cost V 6 bases and J 6 bases, with 14 bases left between them. CDR3 sequence reads: CASSALGKDGYTF. The DNA of the CDR3 is TGTGCCAGCAGCGCCCTCGGCAAGGATGGCTACACCTTC.

The J gene is TRBJ2-7, the V gene TRBV5-1; D is uncertain. Germline CDR1 SGHRS, CDR2 YFSETQ. This CDR3 has 12 residues. V shed 0 bases and J shed 3 bases, with 4 bases lying between them. The CDR3 spells CASSLDIYEQYF. In DNA, the CDR3 is TGCGCCAGCAGCTTGGACATCTACGAGCAGTACTTC.

The chain recombines TRBV11-2 with TRBJ2-1, with a weak D call TRBD2 (7 bases). Germline assignment: CDR1 SGHAT and CDR2 FQNNGV. Trimming cost V 3 bases and J 10 bases, with 10 bases left between them. This CDR3 contains 12 residues. The CDR3: CASSLGGQEQFF. CDR3 bases: TGTGCCAGCAGCTTGGGGGGGCAAGAGCAGTTCTTC.

The chain has TRBV7-9 and TRBJ2-1; TRBD1 or TRBD2 may be the D gene (5 bases each). Trimming pared 5 bases from V and 7 bases from J, leaving 12 bases between. This CDR3 region has 13 residues. Germline lookup yields CDR1 SEHNR and CDR2 FQNEAQ (reference sequence). CDR3 sequence reads: CASSPGTWNEQFF. The DNA for the CDR3 is TGTGCCAGCAGCCCCGGGACGTGGAATGAGCAGTTCTTC.

In its sample, this clone was seen a few times. This chain uses TRBV9 with TRBJ2-7, with 11 bases matching TRBD1. CDR1 and CDR2 from the germline V gene are SGDLS and YYNGEE. V dropped 3 bases and J dropped 4; count of bases not matched to a gene: 9. This CDR3 comprises 16 residues. The DNA of the CDR3 is TGTGCCAGCAGCGCACGGGCCGGGACAGGGGGGTACGAGCAGTACTTC. Translated, it gives CASSARAGTGGYEQYF. Together with reference TRBV9 and TRBJ2-7, the CDR3 gives the full variable domain: DSGVTQTPKHLITATGQRVTLRCSPRSGDLSVYWYQQSLDQGLQFLIQYYNGEERAKGNILERFSAQQFPDLHSELNLSSLELGDSALYFCASSARAGTGGYEQYFGPGTRLTVT.

The sample holds a few counts of this clone. This chain connects TRBV13 to TRBJ1-4; D is unclear. Germline CDR1 PRHDT, CDR2 FYEKMQ (reference sequence). CDR3 size: 15 residues. V shed 4 bases and J shed 0 bases, with 9 bases lying between them. CDR3 in DNA: TGTGCCAGCAGCTACGGGGTTGCAACTAATGAAAAACTGTTTTTT. Translating gives CASSYGVATNEKLFF. Full variable domain (outside the CDR3, taken from reference TRBV13 and TRBJ1-4): AAGVIQSPRHLIKEKRETATLKCYPIPRHDTVYWYQQGPGQDPQFLISFYEKMQSDKGSIPDRFSAQQFSDYHSELNMSSLELGDSALYFCASSYGVATNEKLFFGSGTQLSVL.

The sample holds one count of this clone. This chain links TRBV30 with TRBJ2-1, with 12 bases that match TRBD2. V shed 8 bases, J shed 15 bases, and the junction held 11 bases outside the gene matches. Germline values: CDR1 GTSNPN, CDR2 SVGIG (reference sequence). The CDR3 sequence is 12 residues long. CDR3 in amino acids: CALSPSGGVLFF. Here the CDR3 DNA reads TGTGCCCTAAGTCCTAGCGGGGGGGTACTGTTCTTC.

This clone was seen repeatedly, ten times or more. CDR3 loop: CASSTWNNEQFF. The CDR3 DNA reads TGTGCCAGCAGCACCTGGAACAATGAGCAGTTCTTC. The rearrangement joins TRBV11-3 to TRBJ2-1; D not certain. V lost 5 bases, J lost 5 bases, and 7 bases lay in between. This CDR3 comprises 12 residues. CDR1 and CDR2 from the germline V gene are SGHNT and YENEEA.

This chain uses TRBV14 with TRBJ1-6; 8 nucleotides agree with TRBD1. With 6 bases clipped from V and 7 bases from J, the junction kept 5 bases outside the gene matches. CDR3 length equals 14 residues. Germline assignment: CDR1 SGHDN and CDR2 FVKESK. This CDR3 is CASRYTGGNSPLHF. Written as DNA, the CDR3 is TGTGCCAGCAGATACACAGGGGGAAATTCACCCCTCCACTTT.

The chain has TRBV7-2 and TRBJ1-1, with D tentatively TRBD1 (6 bases). Germline-derived CDR1 and CDR2 are SGHTA and FQGNSA. The CDR3 length is 16 residues. The V and J ends lost 1 base and 4 bases respectively, with 16 bases between them. This chain's CDR3 is CASSLVGSGVSTEAFF. The CDR3 DNA reads TGTGCCAGCAGCTTAGTTGGTTCAGGGGTGTCCACTGAAGCTTTCTTT.

The chain joins TRBV5-4 to TRBJ1-1, with D perhaps matching TRBD1 (5 bases). Germline V gene lookup returns CDR1 SGHNT and CDR2 YYREEE (reference sequence). The V end lost 2 bases, the J end lost 7 bases, and 9 bases lay between the germline ends. The CDR3 spans 12 residues. The CDR3 region has the DNA TGTGCCAGCAGCTTTAGGGGCAGTGAAGCTTTCTTT. It translates to CASSFRGSEAFF.

The CDR3 loop reads CASSLLNTGELFF. The CDR3 bases are TGTGCCAGCAGTTTACTGAACACCGGGGAGCTGTTTTTT. The V and J genes are TRBV27 and TRBJ2-2; no firm D call. Germline CDR1 and CDR2: MNHEY and SMNVEV (reference sequence). V lost 2 bases, J lost 1 base, and 2 bases lay in between. The CDR3 length is 13 residues.

This clone has just a few counts. The chain couples TRBV19 to TRBJ1-1; weak D call: TRBD1 (5 bases). CDR1 is LNHDA, CDR2 SQIVND, per germline (reference sequence). Trimming took off 3 bases at V and 8 bases at J, with 10 bases between the two ends. The CDR3 covers 12 residues. The chain's CDR3 is CASSIGAVEAFF. The CDR3 DNA reads TGTGCCAGTAGTATTGGGGCAGTCGAAGCTTTCTTT.

This clone occurred once. For the CDR3, the DNA is TGCAGCGTTGAAGACTTCCTCAAAGGAGATTCCTACGAGCAGTACTTC. It codes for CSVEDFLKGDSYEQYF. The chain joins TRBV29-1 to TRBJ2-7; D call uncertain. The CDR3 has 16 amino acids. The ends were cut back, 0 bases at V and 1 base at J, with 16 bases in the middle. In germline, CDR1 is SQVTM, CDR2 ANQGSEA.

The V gene is TRBV7-9, the J gene TRBJ1-1, with D hard to call. CDR1 SEHNR and CDR2 FQNEAQ come from the germline V gene (reference sequence). This CDR3 comprises 13 residues. V lost 5 bases and J 3 bases, leaving 10 bases between the germline ends. CDR3 loop: CASSPAGDTEAFF. CDR3 nucleotides: TGTGCCAGCAGCCCAGCCGGGGACACTGAAGCTTTCTTT.

This clone was observed a few times. The rearrangement uses TRBV2 and TRBJ2-2, with TRBD2 matching over 7 bases. The length of the CDR3 is 17 residues. V lost 3 bases to trimming and J lost 3 bases; unmatched junction nucleotides: 10. Germline values: CDR1 SNHLY, CDR2 FYNNEI. The CDR3 coding sequence is TGTGCCAGCAGTGAGATTGGGGCGGGGGTGGACACCGGGGAGCTGTTTTTT. It translates to CASSEIGAGVDTGELFF. The full variable domain, rest sourced from reference TRBV2 and TRBJ2-2, is EPEVTQTPSHQVTQMGQEVILRCVPISNHLYFYWYRQILGQKVEFLVSFYNNEISEKSEIFDDQFSVERPDGSNFTLKIRSTKLEDSAMYFCASSEIGAGVDTGELFFGEGSRLTVL.

The genes are TRBV7-9 and TRBJ2-1, with 10 bases matching TRBD1. There are 15 residues in the CDR3. After removal of 5 bases from V and 4 bases from J, the junction contained 5 bases not matched to a gene. In germline, CDR1 is SEHNR, CDR2 FQNEAQ (reference sequence). CDR3 nucleotides: TGTGCCAGCAGCGCCGACAGGGGGCTTTACAATGAGCAGTTCTTC. Translated: CASSADRGLYNEQFF.